Shown below are 6 T cell receptor beta chains from a single sample sequenced in a study of identical twins. TCRdb used MiXCR to reprocess the 5' RACE reads, holding one entry per CDR3 protein. The data show under 900,000 distinct CDR3 sequences, 15% to 20% seen once. These sequences were also reported in another study, on T cells expressing NK-cell markers.

The sample was PBMCs. Receptor source: a woman aged 18-35 years in good health.

In DNA form, the CDR3 reads TGCGCCAGCAGCTCCTGGACTAGCGCCTACGAGCAGTACTTC. It codes for CASSSWTSAYEQYF. The J gene is TRBJ2-7, the V gene TRBV5-1, with 9 nucleotides matching TRBD2. The germline V gene encodes CDR1 SGHRS and CDR2 YFSETQ. Trimming removed 3 bases from V and 2 bases from J; junction bases left unmatched: 3. The CDR3 spans 14 residues.

The V and J genes are TRBV4-1 and TRBJ1-1; weak D call: TRBD1 (5 bases). This CDR3 region has 14 residues. V lost 5 bases to trimming and J lost 3 bases, with 13 bases between them. Germline CDR1 and CDR2: MGHRA and YSYEKL. CDR3 bases: TGCGCCAGCAGCACTTCAGGGCCGGACACTGAAGCTTTCTTT. Translated: CASSTSGPDTEAFF.

The CDR3 DNA is TGTGCCAGCAGCCGAGGGGGCCAGGGGGGTATTTCGCGAGAGCAGTACTTC. It encodes CASSRGGQGGISREQYF. The V gene is TRBV7-9, the J gene TRBJ2-7, with a possible D match to TRBD1 (7 bases). Trimming took off 5 bases at V and 7 bases at J, with 27 bases between the two ends. The length of the CDR3 is 17 residues. CDR1 and CDR2 from the germline V gene are SEHNR and FQNEAQ (reference sequence).

The J gene is TRBJ1-4, the V gene TRBV5-1; weak D call: TRBD1 (5 bases). Germline lookup yields CDR1 SGHRS and CDR2 YFSETQ. With 4 bases removed from V and 8 bases from J, the gap between germline ends came to 18 bases. CDR3 length: 15 residues. CDR3 sequence (DNA): TGCGCCAGCAGCCCGGGCCGAGGGGCAGGCGAAAAACTGTTTTTT. Protein sequence: CASSPGRGAGEKLFF.

The chain carries TRBV29-1 and TRBJ2-5, with D perhaps TRBD1 (8 bases). With 6 bases removed from V and 4 bases from J, the gap between germline ends came to 21 bases. CDR3 length: 15 amino acids. In germline, CDR1 is SQVTM, CDR2 ANQGSEA. CDR3 amino acids: CSVGGQGGGGETQYF. The CDR3 DNA reads TGCAGCGTCGGAGGACAGGGAGGGGGTGGAGAGACCCAGTACTTC. Supplemented by reference TRBV29-1 and TRBJ2-5, the full variable domain reads SAVISQKPSRDICQRGTSLTIQCQVDSQVTMMFWYRQQPGQSLTLIATANQGSEATYESGFVIDKFPISRPNLTFSTLTVSNMSPEDSSIYLCSVGGQGGGGETQYFGPGTRLLVL.

Only a few counts were recorded for this clonotype. The CDR3: CATSDTVQRQFF. CDR3 coding DNA: TGTGCCACCAGTGATACAGTACAGCGGCAGTTCTTC. The chain is built from TRBV24-1 and TRBJ2-1; the D is unclear. CDR1 and CDR2 from the germline V gene are KGHDR and SFDVKD. CDR3 length equals 12 residues. V lost 3 bases to trimming and J lost 12 bases, with 11 bases between them.